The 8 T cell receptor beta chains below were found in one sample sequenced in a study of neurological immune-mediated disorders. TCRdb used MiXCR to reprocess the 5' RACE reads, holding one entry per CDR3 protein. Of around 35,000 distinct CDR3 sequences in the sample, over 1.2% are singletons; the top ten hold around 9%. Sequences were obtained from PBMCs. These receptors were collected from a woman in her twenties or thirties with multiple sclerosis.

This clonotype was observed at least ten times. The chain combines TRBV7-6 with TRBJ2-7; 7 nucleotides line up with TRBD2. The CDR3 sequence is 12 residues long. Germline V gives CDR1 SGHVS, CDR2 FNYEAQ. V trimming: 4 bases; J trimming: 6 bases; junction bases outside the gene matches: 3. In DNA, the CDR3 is TGTGCCAGCAGCTACCCGGGGGGCGAGCAGTACTTC. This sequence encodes CASSYPGGEQYF.

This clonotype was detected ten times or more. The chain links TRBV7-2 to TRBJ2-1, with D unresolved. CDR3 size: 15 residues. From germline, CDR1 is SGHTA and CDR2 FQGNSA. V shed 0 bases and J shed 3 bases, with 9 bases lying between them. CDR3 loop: CASSLAGSNYNEQFF. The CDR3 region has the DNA TGTGCCAGCAGCTTAGCAGGGTCTAACTACAATGAGCAGTTCTTC.

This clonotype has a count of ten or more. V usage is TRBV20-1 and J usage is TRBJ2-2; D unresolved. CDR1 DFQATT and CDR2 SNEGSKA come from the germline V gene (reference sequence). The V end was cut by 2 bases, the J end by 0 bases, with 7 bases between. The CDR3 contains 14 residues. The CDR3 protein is CSARQETNTGELFF. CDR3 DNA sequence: TGCAGTGCTAGACAGGAGACGAACACCGGGGAGCTGTTTTTT.

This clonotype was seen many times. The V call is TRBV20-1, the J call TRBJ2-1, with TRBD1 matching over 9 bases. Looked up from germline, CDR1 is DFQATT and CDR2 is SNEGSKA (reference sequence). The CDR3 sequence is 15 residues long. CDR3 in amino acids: CSVLGRTGVYNEQFF. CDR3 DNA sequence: TGCAGCGTACTGGGGCGGACAGGGGTTTACAATGAGCAGTTCTTC.

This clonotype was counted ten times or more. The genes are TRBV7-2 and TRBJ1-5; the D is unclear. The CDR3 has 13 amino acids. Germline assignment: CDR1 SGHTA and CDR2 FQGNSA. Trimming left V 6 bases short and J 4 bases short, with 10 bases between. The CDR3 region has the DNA TGTGCCAGCAGTACCCGGGGTAATCAGCCCCAGCATTTT. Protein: CASSTRGNQPQHF.

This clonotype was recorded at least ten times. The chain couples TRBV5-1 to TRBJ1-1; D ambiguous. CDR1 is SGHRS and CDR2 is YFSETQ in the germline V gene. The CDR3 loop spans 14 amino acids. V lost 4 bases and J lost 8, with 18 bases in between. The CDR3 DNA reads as TGCGCCAGCAGCCGGCCCGACCCAGGTGAGGAAGCTTTCTTT. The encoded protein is CASSRPDPGEEAFF.

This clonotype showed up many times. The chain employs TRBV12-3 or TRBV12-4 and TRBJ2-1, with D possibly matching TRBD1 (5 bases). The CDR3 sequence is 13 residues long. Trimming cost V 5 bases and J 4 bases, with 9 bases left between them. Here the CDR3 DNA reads TGTGCCAGCAGTCCCCCAGGGTACAATGAGCAGTTCTTC. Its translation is CASSPPGYNEQFF.

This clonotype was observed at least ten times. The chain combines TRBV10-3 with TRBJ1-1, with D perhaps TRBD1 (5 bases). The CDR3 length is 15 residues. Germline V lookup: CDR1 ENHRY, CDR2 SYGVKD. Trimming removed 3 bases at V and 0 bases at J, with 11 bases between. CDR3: CAISDAGSMNTEAFF. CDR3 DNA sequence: TGTGCCATCAGTGACGCAGGGAGTATGAACACTGAAGCTTTCTTT.